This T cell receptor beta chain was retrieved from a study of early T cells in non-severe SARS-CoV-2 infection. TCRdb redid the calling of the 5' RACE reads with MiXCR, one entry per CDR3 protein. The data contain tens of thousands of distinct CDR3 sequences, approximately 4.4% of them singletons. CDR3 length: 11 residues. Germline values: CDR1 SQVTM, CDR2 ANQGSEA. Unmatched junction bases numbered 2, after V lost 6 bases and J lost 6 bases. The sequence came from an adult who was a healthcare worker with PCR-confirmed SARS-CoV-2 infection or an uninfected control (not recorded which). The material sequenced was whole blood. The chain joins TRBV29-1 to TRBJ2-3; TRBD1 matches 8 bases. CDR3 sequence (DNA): TGCAGCGTCCGACAGGGGGATACGCAGTATTTT. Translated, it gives CSVRQGDTQYF.